This T cell receptor (beta chain) is drawn from a study of cytomegalovirus exposure and HLA in healthy donors. Germline loops: CDR1 LNHDA, CDR2 SQIVND (reference sequence). V was pared by 5 bases and J by 0 bases, with 3 bases of the junction left unmatched. This CDR3 has 15 residues. PCR amplification relied on 60 Vbeta primers (plus 13 Jbeta primers). Libraries were prepared by immunoSEQ multiplex PCR; TCRdb keeps only in-frame clonotypes and omits some of them. The data contain roughly 200,000 clones, around 75% of them seen just once; the ten biggest clones take up around 3%. Sequencing input: PBMCs. The rearrangement uses TRBV19 and TRBJ2-1, with 8 bases matching TRBD2. The source is a male donor in good health and CMV-seronegative. CDR3 protein: CASSVGGGSYNEQFF. DNA of the CDR3: TGTGCCAGTAGTGTCGGGGGGGGCTCCTACAATGAGCAGTTCTTC.